A selection of T cell receptor beta chains follows, all from one sample in a study of spatial heterogeneity in lung cancer. From the 5' RACE reads, TCRdb called clonotypes with MiXCR, one entry per CDR3 protein. The sample has about 120,000 distinct CDR3 sequences, approximately 12% seen once. The input for sequencing was PBMCs, taken at follow-up. The receptors stem from a male donor with early-stage non-small cell lung cancer. Both conserved end residues are part of each CDR3. The order of the fields is J gene, clone size, V gene, D gene, CDR3 DNA, CDR3 protein. D genes are given only for firm matches. Size is omitted from some rows. Given values are once, few, many or a class for expanded clones.

>TRBJ2-6|many|TRBV20-1|.
TGCAGTGCTAGAGAGGGGTTACGCAACGTCCTGACTTTC
CSAREGLRNVLTF
>TRBJ1-5|few|TRBV6-6|.
TGTGCCAGCACCCATCCGGGTCAGGGCCATCAGCCCCAGCATTTT
CASTHPGQGHQPQHF
>TRBJ2-5|few|TRBV7-3|TRBD2
TGTGCCAGCAGCGCGACTAGCGGGGCCGGGGAGACCCAGTACTTC
CASSATSGAGETQYF
>TRBJ2-1|.|TRBV6-5|TRBD2
TGTGCCAGCAGTTACTCCCAGCGGGGGGTTCGGTTCTTC
CASSYSQRGVRFF
>TRBJ2-3|.|TRBV20-1|.
TGCAGTGCTAGAGGGGGGCGAGGGTACGGAGCAGATACGCAGTATTTT
CSARGGRGYGADTQYF
>TRBJ2-7|few|TRBV7-2|.
TGTGCCAGCAGCGCGCCGGGACGGAGCTACGAGCAGTACTTC
CASSAPGRSYEQYF
>TRBJ1-5|.|TRBV4-1|.
TGCGCCAGCAGCCAAAACAGGGCTTATAGCAATCAGCCCCAGCATTTT
CASSQNRAYSNQPQHF
>TRBJ2-7|few|TRBV29-1|TRBD1
TGCAGCGTTGGGGGGACAGCGTCCTACGAGCAGTACTTC
CSVGGTASYEQYF
>TRBJ2-3|many|TRBV20-1|TRBD2
TGCAGTGCTACACCGGTGGCGGGGGGGCAGGCAGATACGCAGTATTTT
CSATPVAGGQADTQYF
>TRBJ1-3|.|TRBV7-2|.
TGTGCCAGCAGCTTAGGGCCAGGGGCAGACACCATATATTTT
CASSLGPGADTIYF
>TRBJ1-2|many|TRBV5-1|.
TGCGCCAGCAGCTCGGACGGAGGGATTAACTATGGCTACACCTTC
CASSSDGGINYGYTF
>TRBJ2-7|many|TRBV28|.
TGTGCCAGCAGTTTAAAGTCCCTAGTCTCCACCTACGAGCAGTACTTC
CASSLKSLVSTYEQYF
>TRBJ2-7|many|TRBV28|TRBD2
TGTGCCAGCAGTCCGCACACCGGGACTAGCGAAAAGCAGTACTTC
CASSPHTGTSEKQYF
>TRBJ2-2|medium-sized|TRBV28|.
TGTGCCAGCAGTTTTCCAGGGCGGACCGGGGAGCTGTTTTTT
CASSFPGRTGELFF
>TRBJ2-3|few|TRBV28|.
TGTGCCAGCAGTTTTCGTGGGACCACCACAGATACGCAGTATTTT
CASSFRGTTTDTQYF
>TRBJ2-7|.|TRBV5-4|TRBD1
TGTGCCAGCAGACCCCGGGACAGGGGCTCCTACGAGCAGTACTTC
CASRPRDRGSYEQYF
>TRBJ2-2|.|TRBV6-6|.
TGTGCCAGCAGTTTACTCGGACAGAACACCGGGGAGCTGTTTTTT
CASSLLGQNTGELFF
>TRBJ1-1|many|TRBV5-5|TRBD1
TGTGCCAGCAGCCTGGGGACAGGTCTCCCGAACACTGAAGCTTTCTTT
CASSLGTGLPNTEAFF
>TRBJ2-5|many|TRBV20-1|.
TGCAGTGCGAAACGCAGCCAAGAGACCCAGTACTTC
CSAKRSQETQYF
>TRBJ2-3|medium-sized|TRBV29-1|.
TGCAGCGGCCGCCTTTCTCCCGACGCGGATACGCAGTATTTT
CSGRLSPDADTQYF
>TRBJ1-1|.|TRBV9|.
TGTGCCAGCAGCACCCTGGGGGGGCGGGCCACTGAAGCTTTCTTT
CASSTLGGRATEAFF
>TRBJ1-5|many|TRBV4-3|.
TGCGCCAGCAGCCAAGATCCGCAGGGAGGATCCAATCAGCCCCAGCATTTT
CASSQDPQGGSNQPQHF
>TRBJ1-2|.|TRBV7-9|.
TGTGCCAGCAGCTTACGGCAGGGGATCTATGGCTACACCTTC
CASSLRQGIYGYTF
>TRBJ2-3|few|TRBV12-3/TRBV12-4|.
TGTGCCAGCAGTTTAGCGCGGTCTCATCGTTTT
CASSLARSHRF
>TRBJ1-1|many|TRBV29-1|.
TGCAGCGTTGTAAGGACCCTGGGGACTGAAGCTTTCTTT
CSVVRTLGTEAFF
>TRBJ1-5|few|TRBV27|TRBD1
TGTGCCAGCAGTGATACAGGGGGCTTTAGCAATCAGCCCCAGCATTTT
CASSDTGGFSNQPQHF
>TRBJ1-5|.|TRBV28|.
TGTGCCAGCAGTTCCGGACTGGGGGGGGATCAGCCCCAGCATTTT
CASSSGLGGDQPQHF
>TRBJ2-5|.|TRBV5-1|.
TGCGCCAGCAGCTTGCAGGCAAATCAAGAGACCCAGTACTTC
CASSLQANQETQYF
>TRBJ1-5|.|TRBV20-1|TRBD1
TGCAGTGCTAGGTTGGGGCAGGGGGTCCCAGGCAATCAGCCCCAGCATTTT
CSARLGQGVPGNQPQHF
>TRBJ2-3|.|TRBV4-2|TRBD2
TGTGCCAGCAGCCAAGAACTAGCGGGGGCTCTGACCCAGTATTTT
CASSQELAGALTQYF
>TRBJ2-1|many|TRBV5-1|.
TGCGCCAGCAGCCCGGCGAGCGCCAGGAGCCTTTACAATGAGCAGTTCTTC
CASSPASARSLYNEQFF
>TRBJ2-5|.|TRBV9|TRBD1
TGTGCCAGCAGCGTAGGGGACAGGAGTACGGCCCAGTACTTC
CASSVGDRSTAQYF
>TRBJ2-1|.|TRBV20-1|.
TGCAGTGCTAGGGACAGAGACTACAATGAGCAGTTCTTC
CSARDRDYNEQFF
>TRBJ2-7|.|TRBV3-1|TRBD2
TGTGCCAGCAGCACGACTAGCGGGGAACCTTACGAGCAGTACTTC
CASSTTSGEPYEQYF
>TRBJ2-7|few|TRBV4-1|.
TGCGCCAGCAGCCCCGCCGGGGCAATCTACGAGCAGTACTTC
CASSPAGAIYEQYF
>TRBJ1-1|.|TRBV4-3|TRBD1
TGCGCCAGCAGCCAATGGACAGGGCTTGAAGCTTTCTTT
CASSQWTGLEAFF
>TRBJ1-1|few|TRBV5-1|.
TGCGCCAGCAGCTTGGAAGGGAGCACTGAAGCTTTCTTT
CASSLEGSTEAFF
>TRBJ1-1|few|TRBV20-1|.
TGCAGTGCTAAACGACAGAGATTGAACACTGAAGCTTTCTTT
CSAKRQRLNTEAFF
>TRBJ2-3|few|TRBV7-9|.
TGTGCCAGCAGCAAAGACAGAACAGATACGCAGTATTTT
CASSKDRTDTQYF
>TRBJ1-1|.|TRBV18|.
TGTGCCAGCTCACCACTCACGGAGGGCACTGAAGCTTTCTTT
CASSPLTEGTEAFF
>TRBJ2-7|.|TRBV10-3|.
TGTGCCATCAGTGAGGCTTGGCAGGGCTACGAGCAGTACTTC
CAISEAWQGYEQYF
>TRBJ1-5|.|TRBV10-2|.
TGCGCCAGCAGGAATAAGGTCGATCAGCCCCAGCATTTT
CASRNKVDQPQHF
>TRBJ1-4|few|TRBV19|.
TGTGCCAGTAACTACGGGCCCGGGGTCGAAAAACTGTTTTTT
CASNYGPGVEKLFF
>TRBJ2-1|few|TRBV7-3|.
TGTGCCAGCAGCTTCCTAGGCAATGAGCAGTTCTTC
CASSFLGNEQFF
>TRBJ1-5|many|TRBV20-1|TRBD1
TGCAGTGCTTTGGACAGGGGCGGAAGTTGGAGCAATCAGCCCCAGCATTTT
CSALDRGGSWSNQPQHF
>TRBJ1-4|few|TRBV15|TRBD1
TGTGCCACCAGCCACAGGGGGCTGGGAGAAAAACTGTTTTTT
CATSHRGLGEKLFF
>TRBJ1-1|.|TRBV18|.
TGTGCCAGCTCACCCTCACCGCAGAACACTGAAGCTTTCTTT
CASSPSPQNTEAFF
>TRBJ1-2|many|TRBV6-5|.
TGTGCCAGCAGACTGAACCGGGACATCTATGGCTACACCTTC
CASRLNRDIYGYTF
>TRBJ2-7|many|TRBV20-1|.
TGCAGTGCTAGTACGTTGGGTTACGAGCAGTACTTC
CSASTLGYEQYF
>TRBJ1-6|many|TRBV25-1|.
TGTGCCAGCAGTGCCGGGTTTAATAATTCACCCCTCCACTTT
CASSAGFNNSPLHF
>TRBJ1-1|many|TRBV12-3/TRBV12-4|.
TGTGCCAGCAGTACAGTCACTGAAGCTTTCTTT
CASSTVTEAFF
>TRBJ2-7|.|TRBV2|.
TGTGCCAGCAGTGAACCTGGAAGATCTTTC
CASSEPGRSF
>TRBJ1-2|many|TRBV4-1|TRBD1
TGCGCCAGTAGAGGGACAGGGAGATTTGGCTACACCTTC
CASRGTGRFGYTF
>TRBJ1-2|.|TRBV6-6|.
TGTGCCAGCACGTCTCAGGACTATGGCTACACCTTC
CASTSQDYGYTF
>TRBJ2-3|.|TRBV24-1|.
TGTGCCACCAGTTCGGTGGCAGATACGCAGTATTTT
CATSSVADTQYF